This T cell receptor beta chain was profiled in a study of shared T cell receptors in the human thymus. Germline-derived CDR1 and CDR2 are SGDLS and YYNGEE. Trimming took 1 base from V and 3 from J, leaving 10 bases between them. This CDR3 region has 14 residues. Profiled with immunoSEQ multiplex PCR; TCRdb holds only in-frame clones, not every one. Of about 380,000 clones detected, over 90% appear once; the ten largest clones hold approximately 0.02%. V usage is TRBV9 and J usage is TRBJ1-2; no clear D gene. The receptor was isolated from a human donor. Sample: thymocytes. CDR3 region: CASSVPHGDYGYTF. The CDR3 DNA is TGTGCCAGCAGCGTACCCCACGGGGACTATGGCTACACCTTC.